The source of this T cell receptor (beta chain) is a study of T cell responses to AZD1222 COVID-19 vaccine. Study results and caveats: Just a handful of AZD1222 recipients were seropositive at baseline.

Clones were read by immunoSEQ multiplex PCR, and TCRdb kept only the in-frame ones, dropping some. The profile shows 75,000 to 95,000 clones, roughly nine tenths of them singletons. Details on this clone: Its antigen is unknown.

This specimen consisted of peripheral blood, obtained on day 0 of MenACWY control vaccination. This TCR was sampled from an adult in good health.

The CDR3 coding sequence is TGTGCCAGAAGCTGCCTAAGGGTCACAGCTTTCTTT. This sequence encodes CARSCLRVTAFF. The J gene is TRBJ1-1, the V gene TRBV5-3, with D uncertain. TRBV5-3 is an open reading frame whose function is uncertain. The CDR3 covers 12 residues. V lost 3 bases, J lost 10 bases, and 13 bases lay in between.